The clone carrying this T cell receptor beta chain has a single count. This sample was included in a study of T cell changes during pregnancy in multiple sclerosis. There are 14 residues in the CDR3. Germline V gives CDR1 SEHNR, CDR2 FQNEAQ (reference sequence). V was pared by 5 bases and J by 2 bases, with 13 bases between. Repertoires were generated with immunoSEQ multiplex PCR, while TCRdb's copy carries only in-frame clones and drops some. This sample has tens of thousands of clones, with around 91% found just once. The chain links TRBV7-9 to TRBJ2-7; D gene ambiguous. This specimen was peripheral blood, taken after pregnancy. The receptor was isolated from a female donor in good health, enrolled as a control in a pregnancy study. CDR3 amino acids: CASSPSEIAYEQYF. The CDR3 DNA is TGTGCCAGCAGCCCCTCGGAGATTGCCTACGAGCAGTACTTC.